The rows below give T cell receptor beta chains drawn from one sample of a study of blood T cells in healthy people across ages. TCRdb processed the 5' RACE reads anew with MiXCR; each CDR3 protein has one entry. The sample shows approximately 800,000 distinct CDR3 sequences, just under 25% of them seen only once. These same records also appear under a second study, on T cells of mothers and their children.

Sequenced input: blood. Receptor source: a boy younger than 18 in good health. The CDR3 runs from the conserved cysteine through the conserved F or W.

V gene	CDR3 protein
TRBV7-8	CASSLEDRGYNSPLHF
TRBV27	CASSILEGGQETQYF
TRBV20-1	CSARVRGNTEAFF
TRBV9	CASSVGTGGSSPLHF
TRBV27	CASRLRDRAHEQYF
TRBV7-9	CASKPGNGVGGPETQYF
TRBV7-8	CASSFPPEAITYNEQFF
TRBV7-8	CASSSRDGQETQYF
TRBV20-1	CSAIAEGEETQYF
TRBV7-2	CASSFFALQGETQYF
TRBV12-3/TRBV12-4	CASSSPGGNEQFF
TRBV18	CASSPPFDSETQYF
TRBV28	CASSLQGEVEAFF
TRBV7-9	CASSKGGNTEAFF
TRBV12-5	CASGLSTSGVTDTQYF
TRBV20-1	CSARDLEGPYNEQFF
TRBV2	CASKDRSYEQYF
TRBV4-3	CASSQDLQGREKLFF
TRBV29-1	CSGSQPNQETQYF
TRBV11-3	CASSPQWGPTDAQYF
TRBV9	CASSAGEGTQAFF
TRBV27	CASRDGYNSPLHF
TRBV7-2	CASSFRGQEANIQYF
TRBV28	CASSFFDGAGGFYEQYF
TRBV27	CASSTRGGVFF
TRBV7-9	CASSFRGGLETGELFF